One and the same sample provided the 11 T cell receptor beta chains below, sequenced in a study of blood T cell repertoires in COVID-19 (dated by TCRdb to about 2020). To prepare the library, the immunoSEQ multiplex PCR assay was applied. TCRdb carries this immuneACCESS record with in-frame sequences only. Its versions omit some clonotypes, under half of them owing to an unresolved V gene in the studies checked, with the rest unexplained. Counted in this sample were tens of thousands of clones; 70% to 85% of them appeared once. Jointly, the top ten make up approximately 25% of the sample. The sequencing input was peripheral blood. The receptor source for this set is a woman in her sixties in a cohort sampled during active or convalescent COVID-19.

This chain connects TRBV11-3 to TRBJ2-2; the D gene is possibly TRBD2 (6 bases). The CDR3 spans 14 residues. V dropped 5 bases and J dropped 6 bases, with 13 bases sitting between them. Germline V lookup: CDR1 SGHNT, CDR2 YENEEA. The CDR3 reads CASSLGGIAGELFF. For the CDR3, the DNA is TGTGCCAGCAGCCTCGGGGGAATCGCCGGGGAGCTGTTTTTT. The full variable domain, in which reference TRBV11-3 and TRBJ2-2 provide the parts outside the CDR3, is EAGVVQSPRYKIIEKKQPVAFWCNPISGHNTLYWYLQNLGQGPELLIRYENEEAVDDSQLPKDRFSAERLKGVDSTLKIQPAELGDSAVYLCASSLGGIAGELFFGEGSRLTVL.

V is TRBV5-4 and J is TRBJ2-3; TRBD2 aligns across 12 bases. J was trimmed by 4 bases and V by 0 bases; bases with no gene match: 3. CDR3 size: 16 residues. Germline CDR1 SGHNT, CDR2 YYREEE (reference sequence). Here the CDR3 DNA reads TGTGCCAGCAGCTTGGCTCGACTAGCGGGGGCAGATACGCAGTATTTT. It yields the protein CASSLARLAGADTQYF.

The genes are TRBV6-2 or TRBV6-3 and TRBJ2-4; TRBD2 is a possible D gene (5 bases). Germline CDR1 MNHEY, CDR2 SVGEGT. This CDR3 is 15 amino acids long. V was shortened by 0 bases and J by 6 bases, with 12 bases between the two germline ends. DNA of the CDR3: TGTGCCAGCAGTTACTCGGCTCTCGCGGGAAACATTCAGTACTTC. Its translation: CASSYSALAGNIQYF.

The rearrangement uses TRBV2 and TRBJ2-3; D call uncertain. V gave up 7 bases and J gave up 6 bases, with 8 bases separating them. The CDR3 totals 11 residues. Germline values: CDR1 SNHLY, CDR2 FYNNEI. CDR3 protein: CASMTWDTQYF. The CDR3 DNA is TGTGCCAGCATGACTTGGGATACGCAGTATTTT.

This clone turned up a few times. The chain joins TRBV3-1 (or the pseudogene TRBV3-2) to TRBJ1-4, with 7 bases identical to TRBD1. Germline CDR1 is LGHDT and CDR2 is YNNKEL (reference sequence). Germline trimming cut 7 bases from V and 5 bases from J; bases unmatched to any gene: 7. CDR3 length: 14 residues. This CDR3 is CASTQGQRNEKLFF. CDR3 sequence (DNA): TGTGCCAGCACCCAGGGACAGCGAAATGAAAAACTGTTTTTT.

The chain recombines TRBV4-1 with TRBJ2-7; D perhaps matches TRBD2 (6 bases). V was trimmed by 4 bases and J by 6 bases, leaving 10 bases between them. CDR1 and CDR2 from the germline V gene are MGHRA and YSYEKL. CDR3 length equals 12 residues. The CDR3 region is CASSPWRGEQYF. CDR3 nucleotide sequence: TGCGCCAGCAGCCCCTGGAGGGGCGAGCAGTACTTC.

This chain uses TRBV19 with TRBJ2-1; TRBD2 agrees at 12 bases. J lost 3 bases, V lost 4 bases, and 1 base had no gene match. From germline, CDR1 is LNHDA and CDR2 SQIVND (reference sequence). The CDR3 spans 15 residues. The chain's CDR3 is CASSTTSGGYNEQFF. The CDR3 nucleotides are TGTGCCAGTAGTACGACTAGCGGGGGCTACAATGAGCAGTTCTTC.

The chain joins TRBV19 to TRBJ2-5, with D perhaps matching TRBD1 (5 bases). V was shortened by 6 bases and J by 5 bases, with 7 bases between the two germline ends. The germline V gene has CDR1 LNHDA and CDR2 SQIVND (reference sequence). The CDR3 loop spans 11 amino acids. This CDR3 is CASRSGETQYF. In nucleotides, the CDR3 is TGTGCCAGTAGATCAGGGGAGACCCAGTACTTC.

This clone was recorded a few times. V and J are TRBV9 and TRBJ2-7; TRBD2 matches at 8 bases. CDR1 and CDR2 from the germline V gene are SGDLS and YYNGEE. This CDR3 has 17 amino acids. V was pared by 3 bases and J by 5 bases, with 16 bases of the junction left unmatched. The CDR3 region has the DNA TGTGCCAGCAGCGCAACACCTTCTCCGGGGGGGCCCCACGAGCAGTACTTC. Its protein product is CASSATPSPGGPHEQYF. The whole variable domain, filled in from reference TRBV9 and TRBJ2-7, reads DSGVTQTPKHLITATGQRVTLRCSPRSGDLSVYWYQQSLDQGLQFLIQYYNGEERAKGNILERFSAQQFPDLHSELNLSSLELGDSALYFCASSATPSPGGPHEQYFGPGTRLTVT.

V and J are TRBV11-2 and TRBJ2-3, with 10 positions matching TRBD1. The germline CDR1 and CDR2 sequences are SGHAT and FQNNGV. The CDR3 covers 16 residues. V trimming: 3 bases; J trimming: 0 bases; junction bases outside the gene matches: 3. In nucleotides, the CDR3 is TGTGCCAGCAGCTTGGGGACAGGGGCTAGCACAGATACGCAGTATTTT. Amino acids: CASSLGTGASTDTQYF.

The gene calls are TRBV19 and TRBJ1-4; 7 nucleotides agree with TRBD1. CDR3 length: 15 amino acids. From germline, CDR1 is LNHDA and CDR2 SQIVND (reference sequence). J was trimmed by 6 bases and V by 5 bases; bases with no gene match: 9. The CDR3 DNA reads TGTGCCAGTAGTCCATCACAGGGGACCGATGAAAAACTGTTTTTT. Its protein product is CASSPSQGTDEKLFF.